The TCR beta chain under discussion was sequenced for a study of T cells in Graves' hyperthyroidism and ophthalmopathy. This CDR3 spans 10 amino acids. V was cut by 6 bases and J by 4 bases, with 3 bases left in between. Ten or more counts support this clonotype. RNA transcripts served as the template for amplifying TCR beta CDR3 regions. The HTBI set primed first-round TCR CDR3 RT-PCR. TCRdb redid the calling of the multiplex PCR reads with MiXCR, one entry per CDR3 protein. The table records about 52,000 distinct CDR3 sequences, 48% of them present only once. The rearrangement joins TRBV12-3 or TRBV12-4 to TRBJ1-1; D remains unclear. Source material: blood. The clonotype was recovered from a woman aged 45-59 years with Graves' ophthalmopathy. CDR3 sequence reads: CASRGTEAFF. The CDR3 DNA is TGTGCCAGCAGGGGCACTGAAGCTTTCTTT.